The 15 T cell receptor beta chains in this list originate from one sample, sequenced in a study of CD8+CD57+ T cells in acquired aplastic anemia. Profiles of TCR beta VDJ and CDR3 were generated from a genomic DNA template. One entry per CDR3 protein, called by TCRdb with MiXCR from the reads. Of 150,000 to 200,000 distinct CDR3 sequences detected, 64% appear once; the ten largest clones hold roughly 50%. Input material: sorted CD4+, CD8+, or CD8+CD57+ T cells (not recorded which) from PBMCs. The receptors were gathered from a human donor with severe aplastic anemia or a healthy control (not recorded which).

The rearrangement links TRBV7-9 to TRBJ2-7; D is unresolved. In germline, CDR1 is SEHNR, CDR2 FQNEAQ (reference sequence). This CDR3 has 12 residues. The V end lost 5 bases, the J end lost 3 bases, and 8 bases lay between the germline ends. In nucleotides, the CDR3 is TGTGCCAGCAGCCGCCAAGACTACGAGCAGTACTTC. It yields the protein CASSRQDYEQYF.

Many counts were recorded for this clonotype. The chain couples TRBV20-1 to TRBJ1-1; no clear D gene. The CDR3 runs to 12 residues. Trimming left V 3 bases short and J 1 base short, with 6 bases between. Germline loops: CDR1 DFQATT, CDR2 SNEGSKA (reference sequence). CDR3 nucleotides: TGCAGTGCTAGTGACCAGAACACTGAAGCTTTCTTT. This encodes CSASDQNTEAFF.

Ten or more counts support this clonotype. The V and J genes are TRBV11-3 and TRBJ2-1, with unresolved D. Germline lookup yields CDR1 SGHNT and CDR2 YENEEA. Trimming took off 5 bases at V and 1 base at J, with 12 bases between the two ends. The CDR3 runs to 15 residues. This CDR3 is CASSPGSSSYNEQFF. The CDR3 DNA sequence: TGTGCCAGCAGCCCCGGGTCTTCGTCCTACAATGAGCAGTTCTTC.

This clonotype was seen ten or more times. This chain connects TRBV20-1 to TRBJ2-2; 7 bases match TRBD1. After removal of 2 bases from V and 3 bases from J, the junction contained 6 bases not matched to a gene. Germline V gene lookup returns CDR1 DFQATT and CDR2 SNEGSKA (reference sequence). CDR3 length: 15 residues. CDR3 amino acids: CSARQTDRYTGELFF. CDR3 bases: TGCAGTGCTAGACAAACGGACAGGTACACCGGGGAGCTGTTTTTT.

The chain carries TRBV9 and TRBJ2-3, with D perhaps matching TRBD2 (6 bases). In germline, CDR1 is SGDLS, CDR2 YYNGEE. CDR3 size: 14 residues. Trimming took off 3 bases at V and 6 bases at J, with 14 bases between the two ends. CDR3 amino acids: CASSDRTRGDTQYF. The CDR3 region has the DNA TGTGCCAGCAGCGATCGGACCCGGGGGGATACGCAGTATTTT.

The V call is TRBV2, the J call TRBJ2-6; D gene unclear. Germline loops: CDR1 SNHLY, CDR2 FYNNEI. Trimming removed 8 bases at V and 0 bases at J, with 8 bases between. The CDR3 runs 14 residues. The CDR3 nucleotides are TGTGCCAGCGCGATTAGCTCTGGGGCCAACGTCCTGACTTTC. Protein product: CASAISSGANVLTF.

The chain carries TRBV20-1 and TRBJ2-7, with 12 nucleotides matching TRBD2. This CDR3 is 14 amino acids long. Trimming took 3 bases from V and 7 from J; bases not matched to a gene: 7. CDR1 and CDR2 from the germline V gene are DFQATT and SNEGSKA (reference sequence). The CDR3 coding sequence is TGCAGTGCTAGCCCGACTAGCGGGAGTGTTGAGCAGTACTTC. Its translation is CSASPTSGSVEQYF.

The chain's CDR3 is CASSEQDDYGYTF. In DNA form, the CDR3 reads TGTGCCAGCAGTGAACAGGATGATTATGGCTACACCTTC. The chain recombines TRBV2 with TRBJ1-2; D gene ambiguous. From germline, CDR1 is SNHLY and CDR2 FYNNEI. CDR3 length equals 13 residues. The ends were cut back, 2 bases at V and 5 bases at J, with 9 bases in the middle.

The sample holds one count of this clonotype. The V call is TRBV19, the J call TRBJ2-7; TRBD2 might be the D (5 bases). With 9 bases removed from V and 6 bases from J, the gap between germline ends came to 18 bases. This CDR3 region has 13 residues. Germline V gene sequence: CDR1 LNHDA, CDR2 SQIVND (reference sequence). CDR3 protein: CASSQVGGSEQYF. Here the CDR3 DNA reads TGTGCCAGCTCTCAGGTCGGAGGCAGCGAGCAGTACTTC.

This chain uses TRBV19 with TRBJ1-2; D may be TRBD1 (5 bases). Germline V gene sequence: CDR1 LNHDA, CDR2 SQIVND (reference sequence). The V end lost 4 bases, the J end lost 3 bases, and 12 bases lay between the germline ends. The CDR3 has 14 amino acids. The CDR3 sequence is CASSTRGEHYGYTF. Here the CDR3 DNA reads TGTGCCAGTAGTACCCGGGGGGAGCACTATGGCTACACCTTC.

This clonotype showed up many times. This may be a read error, as it is one base from a much larger clone. The J gene is TRBJ1-1, the V gene TRBV5-8; D is unresolved. Germline V gene lookup returns CDR1 SGHTS and CDR2 YDEGEE. The CDR3 totals 13 residues. The CDR3 DNA is TGTGCCAGCAGATTGATGGGGTACACTAAAGCTTTCTTT. As protein: CASRLMGYTKAFF.

This clonotype was detected ten times or more. The chain employs TRBV9 and TRBJ2-7; TRBD2 agrees at 8 bases. This CDR3 contains 14 residues. The J segment lost 5 bases and the V segment lost 4 bases, leaving 8 bases of the junction unmatched. Germline V gene lookup returns CDR1 SGDLS and CDR2 YYNGEE. CDR3 loop: CASSSGTRGHEQYF. The CDR3 DNA follows: TGTGCCAGCAGCTCAGGGACTAGAGGCCACGAGCAGTACTTC.

This clonotype was seen more than once but under ten times. The chain is built from TRBV2 and TRBJ2-2; 7 bases match TRBD1. Trimming at V came to 8 bases and at J to 1 base, leaving 4 bases not matched to a gene. Looked up from germline, CDR1 is SNHLY and CDR2 is FYNNEI. This CDR3 has 14 amino acids. The CDR3 DNA reads TGTGCCAGCGCCGGGACAGTGAACACCGGGGAGCTGTTTTTT. It yields the protein CASAGTVNTGELFF.

In this sample, this clonotype turned up a few times. The chain uses TRBV20-1 and TRBJ2-1; TRBD2 is a possible D gene (5 bases). In germline, CDR1 is DFQATT, CDR2 SNEGSKA (reference sequence). The CDR3 loop spans 17 amino acids. Trimming took off 0 bases at V and 0 bases at J, with 15 bases between the two ends. In DNA, the CDR3 is TGCAGTGCTAGAGATCTCAGGCTAGCCCACTCCTACAATGAGCAGTTCTTC. It codes for CSARDLRLAHSYNEQFF.

This clonotype was counted a single time. This chain connects TRBV11-2 to TRBJ2-7, with 8 bases lining up with TRBD1. Germline V gene data show CDR1 as SGHAT and CDR2 as FQNNGV. The CDR3 loop spans 15 amino acids. Unmatched junction bases numbered 11, after V lost 5 bases and J lost 5 bases. This chain's CDR3 is CASSTSGQDSNEQYF. CDR3 DNA sequence: TGTGCCAGCAGCACCTCGGGACAGGACTCTAACGAGCAGTACTTC.